The 20 T cell receptor beta chains in this list originate from one sample, sequenced in a study of cytomegalovirus exposure and HLA in healthy donors. Both 60 Vbeta primers and 13 Jbeta primers went into the PCR. Generated by immunoSEQ multiplex PCR, the TCRdb table keeps only in-frame clones and is missing some. The data show nearly 200,000 clones, and the top ten clones hold approximately 0.74%. Sequencing used PBMCs. These receptors originate from a boy between 10 and 17 years old in good health and CMV-seronegative.

This chain joins TRBV5-6 and TRBJ2-5; 8 bases line up with TRBD1. The CDR3 extends over 16 amino acids. From germline, CDR1 is SGHDT and CDR2 YYEEEE. V lost 0 bases, J lost 5 bases, and 9 bases stayed unmatched. The CDR3 coding sequence is TGTGCCAGCAGCTTGGGCGGACAGGGATTGGGGGAGACCCAGTACTTC. It translates to CASSLGGQGLGETQYF. The full variable domain, its missing parts supplied by reference TRBV5-6 and TRBJ2-5, is DAGVTQSPTHLIKTRGQQVTLRCSPKSGHDTVSWYQQALGQGPQFIFQYYEEEERQRGNFPDRFSGHQFPNYSSELNVNALLLGDSALYLCASSLGGQGLGETQYFGPGTRLLVL.

The V and J genes are TRBV11-2 and TRBJ2-3, with 8 bases that match TRBD2. The ends lost 8 bases at V and 7 bases at J; junction bases unmatched: 14. Per the germline V gene, CDR1 is SGHAT and CDR2 is FQNNGV. This CDR3 has 15 residues. The CDR3 DNA reads TGTGCCAGCTTGGGGCGGGGGGCGGCATGGTATACGCAGTATTTT. Amino acid sequence: CASLGRGAAWYTQYF.

The rearrangement links TRBV15 to TRBJ1-1; 10 bases match TRBD1. The CDR3 is made up of 14 amino acids. J lost 10 bases, V lost 3 bases, and 8 bases had no gene match. The germline CDR1 and CDR2 sequences are LNHNV and YYDKDF (reference sequence). The CDR3 coding sequence is TGTGCCACCAGCAGGGACAGGGGGTTAGTCCCAGCTTTCTTT. Its translation: CATSRDRGLVPAFF.

The chain couples TRBV27 to TRBJ2-5; 11 bases fit TRBD2. Near its end, the DNA agrees better with TRBJ2-7, so the J call may be wrong. This CDR3 region has 22 residues. CDR1 and CDR2 from the germline V gene are MNHEY and SMNVEV (reference sequence). The CDR3 here is CASSFFPSGRSSGGAFIYEQYF. The CDR3 DNA sequence: TGTGCCAGCAGTTTCTTCCCTTCTGGAAGGAGTAGCGGGGGGGCATTTATCTACGAGCAGTACTTC.

The chain couples TRBV5-1 to TRBJ1-2; a possible D gene is TRBD1 (6 bases). CDR1 and CDR2 from the germline V gene are SGHRS and YFSETQ. The germline V and J ends were trimmed by 4 bases and 8 bases, with 18 bases remaining between them. The CDR3 loop spans 14 amino acids. The CDR3 nucleotides are TGCGCCAGCAGCCCCCCAGGGGCCCAAGGAGGCTACACCTTC. This sequence encodes CASSPPGAQGGYTF. The full variable domain, completed using reference TRBV5-1 and TRBJ1-2, is KAGVTQTPRYLIKTRGQQVTLSCSPISGHRSVSWYQQTPGQGLQFLFEYFSETQRNKGNFPGRFSGRQFSNSRSEMNVSTLELGDSALYLCASSPPGAQGGYTFGSGTRLTVV.

The chain couples TRBV4-1 to TRBJ1-1; D unresolved. The CDR3 totals 15 residues. V dropped 1 base and J dropped 6 bases, with 15 bases sitting between them. Germline CDR1 reads MGHRA; CDR2 reads YSYEKL. CDR3 sequence: CASSQVAQRLAEAFF. CDR3 coding DNA: TGCGCCAGCAGCCAAGTTGCCCAAAGATTAGCTGAAGCTTTCTTT.

The chain carries TRBV6-5 and TRBJ2-1; weak D call: TRBD2 (7 bases). In germline, CDR1 is MNHEY, CDR2 SVGAGI. The CDR3 runs 15 residues. V lost 3 bases, J lost 9 bases, and 18 bases lay in between. CDR3 DNA sequence: TGTGCCAGCAGTTATATATCTGGGGGGGCCAGTGAGCAGTTCTTC. Encoded protein: CASSYISGGASEQFF.

The J gene is TRBJ1-1, the V gene TRBV7-6, with 8 bases fitting TRBD1. Germline loops: CDR1 SGHVS, CDR2 FNYEAQ. The V segment lost 5 bases and the J segment 4 bases; nucleotides outside the gene matches: 9. The CDR3 is 15 amino acids. The CDR3 sequence: CASSPWTGRGTEAFF. The CDR3 region has the DNA TGTGCCAGCAGCCCCTGGACAGGGAGAGGCACTGAAGCTTTCTTT.

The gene calls are TRBV27 and TRBJ1-2, with TRBD1 identical over 7 bases. The CDR3 is 13 amino acids. Trimming cost V 4 bases and J 5 bases; bases outside gene matches: 4. CDR1 is MNHEY, CDR2 SMNVEV, per germline (reference sequence). In nucleotides, the CDR3 is TGTGCCAGCAGTTCACAGGGGACGTATGGCTACACCTTC. This translates into CASSSQGTYGYTF.

The V gene is TRBV30, the J gene TRBJ2-1; possible D gene TRBD2, 6 bases. The CDR3 is 11 amino acids. Per the germline V gene, CDR1 is GTSNPN and CDR2 is SVGIG (reference sequence). Trimming took 1 base from V and 8 from J, leaving 6 bases between them. DNA for the CDR3: TGTGCCTGGAGTGGGGGGGATGAGCAGTTCTTC. As protein: CAWSGGDEQFF. Looking up the rest from reference TRBV30 and TRBJ2-1 gives the full variable domain: SQTIHQWPATLVQPVGSPLSLECTVEGTSNPNLYWYRQAAGRGLQLLFYSVGIGQISSEVPQNLSASRPQDRQFILSSKKLLLSDSGFYLCAWSGGDEQFFGPGTRLTVL.

The chain couples TRBV7-9 to TRBJ2-1; D is possibly TRBD1 (6 bases). Trimming pared 5 bases from V and 2 bases from J, leaving 10 bases between. The CDR3 is 14 residues long. From germline, CDR1 is SEHNR and CDR2 FQNEAQ (reference sequence). CDR3 in amino acids: CASSQGQPYNEQFF. CDR3 DNA sequence: TGTGCCAGCAGCCAAGGACAGCCCTACAATGAGCAGTTCTTC.

The chain employs TRBV30 and TRBJ2-7; a possible D gene is TRBD1 (6 bases). This CDR3 is 12 amino acids long. The V end was cut by 3 bases, the J end by 3 bases, with 9 bases between. Germline V CDR1 and CDR2: GTSNPN, SVGIG (reference sequence). CDR3 residues: CAWRGALYEQYF. CDR3 coding DNA: TGTGCCTGGAGGGGGGCCCTCTACGAGCAGTACTTC.

This sequence joins TRBV18 and TRBJ2-5, with D possibly being TRBD1 (6 bases). Trimming took 3 bases from V and 3 from J, leaving 14 bases between them. Germline V lookup: CDR1 KGHSH, CDR2 LQKENI. The CDR3 covers 15 residues. In DNA form, the CDR3 reads TGTGCCAGCTCACCGGGCAGGGGAGATAAAGAGACCCAGTACTTC. This translates into CASSPGRGDKETQYF. The entire variable domain, with the rest obtained from reference TRBV18 and TRBJ2-5, is as follows: NAGVMQNPRHLVRRRGQEARLRCSPMKGHSHVYWYRQLPEEGLKFMVYLQKENIIDESGMPKERFSAEFPKEGPSILRIQQVVRGDSAAYFCASSPGRGDKETQYFGPGTRLLVL.

The CDR3 bases are TGTGCCAGAACGACAGGGGATGGCTACACCTTC. Its protein product is CARTTGDGYTF. J is TRBJ1-2 and V is TRBV2, with TRBD1 identical over 8 bases. The V gene's germline CDR1 is SNHLY and CDR2 FYNNEI. V trimming: 9 bases; J trimming: 6 bases; junction bases outside the gene matches: 3. The CDR3 is made up of 11 amino acids.

The rearrangement uses TRBV6-5 and TRBJ2-3; 8 nucleotides line up with TRBD2. Germline V gives CDR1 MNHEY, CDR2 SVGAGI. This CDR3 comprises 15 residues. The trim removed 2 bases at V and 0 bases at J, leaving 1 base unmatched. CDR3 sequence: CASSYGGGSTDTQYF. The CDR3 region has the DNA TGTGCCAGCAGTTACGGCGGGGGGAGCACAGATACGCAGTATTTT.

The V and J genes are TRBV6-1 and TRBJ2-1, with 7 nucleotides matching TRBD2. V lost 8 bases and J lost 4; bases outside the gene matches: 11. CDR3 length: 15 amino acids. Germline assignment: CDR1 MNHNS and CDR2 SASEGT. CDR3 loop: CASGGTKSNYNEQFF. The CDR3 DNA reads TGTGCCAGCGGGGGGACTAAGTCTAATTACAATGAGCAGTTCTTC.

V usage is TRBV5-8 and J usage is TRBJ2-1, with 10 positions matching TRBD2. Germline CDR1 SGHTS, CDR2 YDEGEE. This CDR3 has 18 residues. The trim removed 2 bases at V and 4 bases at J, leaving 12 bases unmatched. CDR3 amino acids: CASSLMLASGGEYNEQFF. Written as DNA, the CDR3 is TGTGCCAGCAGCTTAATGCTGGCTAGCGGGGGAGAATACAATGAGCAGTTCTTC.

The V gene is TRBV14, the J gene TRBJ1-4; D unresolved. Germline V gene lookup returns CDR1 SGHDN and CDR2 FVKESK. The ends were cut back, 3 bases at V and 8 bases at J, with 7 bases in the middle. CDR3 length: 12 residues. CDR3 protein: CASSQGSEKLFF. CDR3 bases: TGTGCCAGCAGCCAGGGGAGCGAAAAACTGTTTTTT. The variable domain in full, with the rest retrieved from reference TRBV14 and TRBJ1-4, is EAGVTQFPSHSVIEKGQTVTLRCDPISGHDNLYWYRRVMGKEIKFLLHFVKESKQDESGMPNNRFLAERTGGTYSTLKVQPAELEDSGVYFCASSQGSEKLFFGSGTQLSVL.

The chain combines TRBV18 with TRBJ2-2, with TRBD1 as a possible D gene (6 bases). The CDR3 is 16 amino acids. Germline-derived CDR1 and CDR2 are KGHSH and LQKENI. The V and J ends lost 6 bases and 4 bases respectively, with 18 bases between them. The CDR3 sequence is CASSSAGTISTGELFF. Here the CDR3 DNA reads TGTGCCAGCTCCTCGGCAGGGACAATCTCCACCGGGGAGCTGTTTTTT.

The CDR3 nucleotides read TGTGCCAGCAGCGGGGACTATGGGGGAGGGGCCTACAATGAGCAGTTCTTC. Amino acids: CASSGDYGGGAYNEQFF. The chain combines TRBV5-6 with TRBJ2-1; 7 positions agree with TRBD2. V lost 4 bases to trimming and J lost 2 bases; unmatched junction nucleotides: 12. CDR3 length: 17 amino acids. Germline V gene sequence: CDR1 SGHDT, CDR2 YYEEEE.